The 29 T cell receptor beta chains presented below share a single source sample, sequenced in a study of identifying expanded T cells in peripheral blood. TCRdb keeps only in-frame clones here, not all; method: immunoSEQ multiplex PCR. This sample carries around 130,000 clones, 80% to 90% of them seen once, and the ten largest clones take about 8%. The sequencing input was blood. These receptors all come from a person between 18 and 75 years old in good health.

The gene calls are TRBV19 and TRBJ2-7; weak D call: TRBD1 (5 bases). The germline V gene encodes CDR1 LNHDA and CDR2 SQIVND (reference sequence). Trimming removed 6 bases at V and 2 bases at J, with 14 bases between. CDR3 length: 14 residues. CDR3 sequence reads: CASSPQGKAYEQYF. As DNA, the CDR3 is TGTGCCAGTAGCCCCCAGGGTAAGGCCTACGAGCAGTACTTC.

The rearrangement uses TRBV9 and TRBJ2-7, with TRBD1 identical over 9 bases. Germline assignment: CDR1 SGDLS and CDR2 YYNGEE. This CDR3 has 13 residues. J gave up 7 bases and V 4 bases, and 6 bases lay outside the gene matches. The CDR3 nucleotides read TGTGCCAGCAGCCCAGGACAGGGGTATGAGCAGTACTTC. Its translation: CASSPGQGYEQYF.

The CDR3 DNA reads TGTGCCAGTAGTTGGGGACGGTCCTCTGGAAACACCATATATTTT. This translates into CASSWGRSSGNTIYF. V and J are TRBV19 and TRBJ1-3; TRBD1 might be the D (5 bases). V was trimmed by 5 bases and J by 0 bases, leaving 11 bases between them. CDR3 length: 15 amino acids. CDR1 and CDR2 (germline): LNHDA, SQIVND (reference sequence). Full variable domain (outside the CDR3, taken from reference TRBV19 and TRBJ1-3): DGGITQSPKYLFRKEGQNVTLSCEQNLNHDAMYWYRQDPGQGLRLIYYSQIVNDFQKGDIAEGYSVSREKKESFPLTVTSAQKNPTAFYLCASSWGRSSGNTIYFGEGSWLTVV.

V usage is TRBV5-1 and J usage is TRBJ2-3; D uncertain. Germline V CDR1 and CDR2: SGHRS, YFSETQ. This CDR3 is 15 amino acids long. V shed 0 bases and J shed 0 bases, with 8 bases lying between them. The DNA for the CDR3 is TGCGCCAGCAGCTTGGTACCTCTTAGCACAGATACGCAGTATTTT. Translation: CASSLVPLSTDTQYF.

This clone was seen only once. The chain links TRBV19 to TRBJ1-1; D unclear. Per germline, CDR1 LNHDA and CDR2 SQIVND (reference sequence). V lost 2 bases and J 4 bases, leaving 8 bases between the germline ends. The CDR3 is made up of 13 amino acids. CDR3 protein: CASSIRGGTEAFF. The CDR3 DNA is TGTGCCAGTAGTATACGGGGAGGCACTGAAGCTTTCTTT. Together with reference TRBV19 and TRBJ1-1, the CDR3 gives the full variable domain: DGGITQSPKYLFRKEGQNVTLSCEQNLNHDAMYWYRQDPGQGLRLIYYSQIVNDFQKGDIAEGYSVSREKKESFPLTVTSAQKNPTAFYLCASSIRGGTEAFFGQGTRLTVV.

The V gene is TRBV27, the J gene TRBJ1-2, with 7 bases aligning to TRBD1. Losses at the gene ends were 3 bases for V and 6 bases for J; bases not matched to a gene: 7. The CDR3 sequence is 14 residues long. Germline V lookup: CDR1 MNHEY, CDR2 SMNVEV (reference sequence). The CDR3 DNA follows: TGTGCCAGCAGTTTTCAGAGACAGGGCGATGGCTACACCTTC. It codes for CASSFQRQGDGYTF.

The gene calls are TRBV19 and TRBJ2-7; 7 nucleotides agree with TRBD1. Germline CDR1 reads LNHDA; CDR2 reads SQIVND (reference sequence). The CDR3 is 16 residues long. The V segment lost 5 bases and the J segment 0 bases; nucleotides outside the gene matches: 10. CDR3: CASSLHAGGPSYEQYF. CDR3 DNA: TGTGCCAGTAGTTTACATGCAGGGGGACCCTCCTACGAGCAGTACTTC.

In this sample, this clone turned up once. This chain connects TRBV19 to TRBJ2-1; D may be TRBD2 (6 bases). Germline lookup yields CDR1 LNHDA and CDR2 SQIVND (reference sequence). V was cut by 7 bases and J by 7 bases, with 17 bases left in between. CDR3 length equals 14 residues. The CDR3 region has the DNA TGTGCCAGTACTAAACCGGGACTCGTAAATGAGCAGTTCTTC. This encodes CASTKPGLVNEQFF. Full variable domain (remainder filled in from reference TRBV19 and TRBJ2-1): DGGITQSPKYLFRKEGQNVTLSCEQNLNHDAMYWYRQDPGQGLRLIYYSQIVNDFQKGDIAEGYSVSREKKESFPLTVTSAQKNPTAFYLCASTKPGLVNEQFFGPGTRLTVL.

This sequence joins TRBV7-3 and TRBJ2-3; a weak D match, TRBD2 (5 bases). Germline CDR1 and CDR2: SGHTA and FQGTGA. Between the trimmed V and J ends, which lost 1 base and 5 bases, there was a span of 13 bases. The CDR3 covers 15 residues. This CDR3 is CASSLRGAVGDTQYF. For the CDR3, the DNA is TGTGCCAGCAGCTTAAGGGGAGCGGTGGGAGATACGCAGTATTTT.

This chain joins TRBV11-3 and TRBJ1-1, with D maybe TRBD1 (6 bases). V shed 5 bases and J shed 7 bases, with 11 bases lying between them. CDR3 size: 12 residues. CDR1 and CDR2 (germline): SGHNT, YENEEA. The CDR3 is CASSQGGDEAFF. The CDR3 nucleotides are TGTGCCAGCAGCCAAGGGGGGGATGAAGCTTTCTTT.

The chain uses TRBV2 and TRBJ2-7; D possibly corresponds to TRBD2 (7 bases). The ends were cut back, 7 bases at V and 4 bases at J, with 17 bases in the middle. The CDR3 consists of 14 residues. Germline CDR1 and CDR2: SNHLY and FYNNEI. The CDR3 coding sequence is TGTGCCAGCAAGTTCCGGGGGGCGCAGTACGAGCAGTACTTC. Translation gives CASKFRGAQYEQYF.

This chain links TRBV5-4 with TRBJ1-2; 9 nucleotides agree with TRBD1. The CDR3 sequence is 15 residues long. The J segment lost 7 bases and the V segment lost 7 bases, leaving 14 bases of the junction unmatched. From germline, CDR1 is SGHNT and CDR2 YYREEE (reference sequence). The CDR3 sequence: CASGPRLGQGFGYTF. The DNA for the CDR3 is TGTGCCAGCGGCCCGAGGTTGGGACAGGGTTTTGGCTACACCTTC. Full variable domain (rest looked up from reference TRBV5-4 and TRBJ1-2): ETGVTQSPTHLIKTRGQQVTLRCSSQSGHNTVSWYQQALGQGPQFIFQYYREEENGRGNFPPRFSGLQFPNYSSELNVNALELDDSALYLCASGPRLGQGFGYTFGSGTRLTVV.

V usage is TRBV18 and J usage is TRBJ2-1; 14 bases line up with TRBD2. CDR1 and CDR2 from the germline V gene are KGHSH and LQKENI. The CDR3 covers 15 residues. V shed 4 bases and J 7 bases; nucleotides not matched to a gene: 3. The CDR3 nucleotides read TGTGCCAGCTCACTCGGACTAGCGGGAGGTAATGAGCAGTTCTTC. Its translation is CASSLGLAGGNEQFF. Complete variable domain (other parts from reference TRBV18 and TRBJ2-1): NAGVMQNPRHLVRRRGQEARLRCSPMKGHSHVYWYRQLPEEGLKFMVYLQKENIIDESGMPKERFSAEFPKEGPSILRIQQVVRGDSAAYFCASSLGLAGGNEQFFGPGTRLTVL.

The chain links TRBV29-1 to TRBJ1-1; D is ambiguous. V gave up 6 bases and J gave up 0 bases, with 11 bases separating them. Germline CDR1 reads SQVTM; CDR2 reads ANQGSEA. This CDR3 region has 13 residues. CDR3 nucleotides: TGCAGCGTCACCGCGTTGATGAACACTGAAGCTTTCTTT. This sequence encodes CSVTALMNTEAFF.

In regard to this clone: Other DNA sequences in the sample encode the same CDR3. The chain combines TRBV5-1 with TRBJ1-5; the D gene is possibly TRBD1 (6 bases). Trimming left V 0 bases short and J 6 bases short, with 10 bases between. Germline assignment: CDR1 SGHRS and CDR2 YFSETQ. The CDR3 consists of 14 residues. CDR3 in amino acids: CASSLDGGGQPQHF. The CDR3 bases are TGCGCCAGCAGCTTGGACGGGGGCGGTCAGCCCCAGCATTTT.

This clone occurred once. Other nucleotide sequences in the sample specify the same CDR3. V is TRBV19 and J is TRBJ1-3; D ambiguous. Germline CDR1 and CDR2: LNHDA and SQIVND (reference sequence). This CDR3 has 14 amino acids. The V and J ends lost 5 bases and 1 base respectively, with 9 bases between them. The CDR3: CASSPSISGNTIYF. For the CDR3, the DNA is TGTGCCAGTAGTCCCTCCATATCTGGAAACACCATATATTTT.

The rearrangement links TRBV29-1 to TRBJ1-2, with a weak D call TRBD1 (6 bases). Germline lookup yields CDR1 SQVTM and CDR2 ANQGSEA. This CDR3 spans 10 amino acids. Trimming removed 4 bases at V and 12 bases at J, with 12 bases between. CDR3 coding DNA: TGCAGCGTTGTCAGGGGCCCGCACACCTTC. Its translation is CSVVRGPHTF.

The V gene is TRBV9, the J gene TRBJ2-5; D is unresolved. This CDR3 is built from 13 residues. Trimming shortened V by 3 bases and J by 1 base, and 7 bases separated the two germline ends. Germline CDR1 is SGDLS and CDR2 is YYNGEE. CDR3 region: CASSGSSQETQYF. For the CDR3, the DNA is TGTGCCAGCAGCGGGAGCTCCCAAGAGACCCAGTACTTC.

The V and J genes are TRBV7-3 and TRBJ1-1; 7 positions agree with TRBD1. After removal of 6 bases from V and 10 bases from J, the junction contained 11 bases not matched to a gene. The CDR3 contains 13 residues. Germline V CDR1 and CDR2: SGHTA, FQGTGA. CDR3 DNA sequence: TGTGCCAGCAGTTCCAGCCCAGGGGGTCGAGCTTTCTTT. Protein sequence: CASSSSPGGRAFF.

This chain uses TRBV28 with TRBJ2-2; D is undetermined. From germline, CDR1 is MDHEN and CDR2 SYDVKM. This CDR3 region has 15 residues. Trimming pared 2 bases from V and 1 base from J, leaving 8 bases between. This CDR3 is CASSLRTVNTGELFF. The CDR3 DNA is TGTGCCAGCAGTTTACGGACCGTGAACACCGGGGAGCTGTTTTTT. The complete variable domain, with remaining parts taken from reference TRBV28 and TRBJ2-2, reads DVKVTQSSRYLVKRTGEKVFLECVQDMDHENMFWYRQDPGLGLRLIYFSYDVKMKEKGDIPEGYSVSREKKERFSLILESASTNQTSMYLCASSLRTVNTGELFFGEGSRLTVL.

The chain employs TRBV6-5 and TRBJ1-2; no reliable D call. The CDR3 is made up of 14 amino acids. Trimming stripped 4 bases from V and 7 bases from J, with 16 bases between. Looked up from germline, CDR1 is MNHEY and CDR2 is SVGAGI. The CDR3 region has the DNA TGTGCCAGCAGTTCCCATTTTGACCCTACTGGCTACACCTTC. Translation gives CASSSHFDPTGYTF.

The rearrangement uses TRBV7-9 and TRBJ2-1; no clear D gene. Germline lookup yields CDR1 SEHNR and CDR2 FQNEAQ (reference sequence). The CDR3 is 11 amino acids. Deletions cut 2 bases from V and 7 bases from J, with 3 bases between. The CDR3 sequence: CASSLRNEQFF. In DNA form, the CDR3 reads TGTGCCAGCAGCTTAAGGAATGAGCAGTTCTTC.

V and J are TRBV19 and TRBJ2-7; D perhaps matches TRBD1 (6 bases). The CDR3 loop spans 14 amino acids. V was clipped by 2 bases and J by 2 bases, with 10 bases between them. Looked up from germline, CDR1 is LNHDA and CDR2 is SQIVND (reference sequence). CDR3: CASSISQGTYEQYF. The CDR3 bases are TGTGCCAGTAGTATAAGTCAGGGGACCTACGAGCAGTACTTC. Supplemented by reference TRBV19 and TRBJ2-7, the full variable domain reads DGGITQSPKYLFRKEGQNVTLSCEQNLNHDAMYWYRQDPGQGLRLIYYSQIVNDFQKGDIAEGYSVSREKKESFPLTVTSAQKNPTAFYLCASSISQGTYEQYFGPGTRLTVT.

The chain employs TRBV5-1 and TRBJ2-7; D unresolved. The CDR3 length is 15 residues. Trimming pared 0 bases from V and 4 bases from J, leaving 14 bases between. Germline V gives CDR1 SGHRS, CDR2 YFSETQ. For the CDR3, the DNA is TGCGCCAGCAGCTTGGCCCCGGACCCAAAATACGAGCAGTACTTC. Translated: CASSLAPDPKYEQYF.

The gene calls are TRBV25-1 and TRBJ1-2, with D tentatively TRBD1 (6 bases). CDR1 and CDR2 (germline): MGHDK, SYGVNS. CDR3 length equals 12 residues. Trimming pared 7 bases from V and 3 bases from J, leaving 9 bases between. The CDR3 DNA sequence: TGTGCCAGCACCGGGGGCGACTATGGCTACACCTTC. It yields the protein CASTGGDYGYTF.

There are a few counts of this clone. CDR3 coding DNA: TGTGCCAGCAGTTACGGACTAGCGGGAAGCACACTCTACTACGAGCAGTACTTC. It specifies CASSYGLAGSTLYYEQYF. The chain joins TRBV28 to TRBJ2-7; 12 nucleotides agree with TRBD2. The ends lost 4 bases at V and 3 bases at J; junction bases unmatched: 13. The CDR3 extends over 18 amino acids. CDR1 and CDR2 from the germline V gene are MDHEN and SYDVKM.

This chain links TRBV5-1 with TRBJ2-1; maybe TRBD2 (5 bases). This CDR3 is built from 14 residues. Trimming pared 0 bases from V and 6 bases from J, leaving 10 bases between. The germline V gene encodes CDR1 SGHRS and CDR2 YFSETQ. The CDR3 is CASSLVPGSNEQFF. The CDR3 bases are TGCGCCAGCAGCTTGGTCCCGGGGAGCAATGAGCAGTTCTTC.

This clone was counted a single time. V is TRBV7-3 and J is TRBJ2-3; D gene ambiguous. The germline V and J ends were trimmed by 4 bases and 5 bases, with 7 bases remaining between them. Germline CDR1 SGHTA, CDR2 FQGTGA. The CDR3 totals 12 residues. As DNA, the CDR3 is TGTGCCAGCAGCTATGTGGGAGATACGCAGTATTTT. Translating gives CASSYVGDTQYF.

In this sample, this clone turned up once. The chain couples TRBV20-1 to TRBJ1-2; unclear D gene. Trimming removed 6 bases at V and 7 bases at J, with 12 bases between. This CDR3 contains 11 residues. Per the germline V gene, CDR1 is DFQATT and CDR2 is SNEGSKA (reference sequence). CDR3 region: CSAQAPSGYTF. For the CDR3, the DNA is TGCAGTGCCCAAGCACCGAGTGGCTACACCTTC.